This T cell receptor (beta chain) was identified in a study of blood T cell repertoires in COVID-19. V dropped 4 bases and J dropped 0; count of bases not matched to a gene: 3. CDR1 is LGHDT and CDR2 is YNNKEL in the germline V gene (reference sequence). This CDR3 has 14 residues. Generated by immunoSEQ multiplex PCR, the TCRdb table keeps only in-frame clones and is missing some. The sample includes 200,000 to 250,000 clones, 83% seen only once; the top ten take about 4.8%. The rearrangement joins TRBV3-1 (or the pseudogene TRBV3-2) to TRBJ2-7; TRBD2 aligns across 7 bases. The specimen was PBMCs or T cells enriched from blood (not recorded which). This receptor was taken from a woman between 50 and 59 years old who had been exposed to COVID-19. The CDR3 nucleotides are TGTGCCAGCAGCCCTCAGCGGGGCTCCTACGAGCAGTACTTC. This encodes CASSPQRGSYEQYF.